Presented here are 4 T cell receptor beta chains from one specimen sequenced in a study of radiation and T cells in renal cell carcinoma (dated by TCRdb to the early 2020s). The library was made by the immunoSEQ multiplex PCR assay. TCRdb took over this immuneACCESS table, retaining in-frame rearrangements with V and J assigned. Such tables are incomplete; in checked studies, under half of the missing clones stem from an unresolved V gene, and the remainder is unexplained. This sample holds around 140,000 clones; about 87% were observed only once. The top ten hold around 4.1% of the sample. The time point label here, explained by the study, means: baseline pretreatment blood. The treatment or condition label here, explained by the study, means: 15 Gy SBRT to primary tumor, nephrectomy 4 weeks later. The specimen comprised blood, sampled from a patient whose treatment included radiotherapy and nephrectomy. These receptors originate from a woman aged 65 to 85 with renal cell carcinoma.

The chain recombines TRBV2 with TRBJ2-7; TRBD2 might be the D (5 bases). The CDR3 runs to 11 residues. The V gene's germline CDR1 is SNHLY and CDR2 FYNNEI. Trimming took 6 bases from V and 3 from J, leaving 6 bases between them. The CDR3 reads CASRGVYEQYF. DNA for the CDR3: TGTGCCAGCAGGGGAGTCTACGAGCAGTACTTC.

The sample holds one count of this clone. The chain uses TRBV5-8 and TRBJ2-3, with D perhaps TRBD2 (7 bases). Per germline, CDR1 SGHTS and CDR2 YDEGEE. CDR3 size: 16 residues. V shed 4 bases and J shed 4 bases, with 19 bases lying between them. In nucleotides, the CDR3 is TGTGCCAGCAGCGCGGGGAGGGGGGGAAGGTCAGATACGCAGTATTTT. Translation: CASSAGRGGRSDTQYF.

The chain recombines TRBV7-8 with TRBJ2-3, with TRBD2 identical over 7 bases. V was pared by 4 bases and J by 5 bases, with 6 bases of the junction left unmatched. CDR3 length equals 14 residues. The germline gives CDR1 SGHVS, CDR2 FQNEAQ. In DNA, the CDR3 is TGTGCCAGCAGCTATACTAGCGCAGGAGATACGCAGTATTTT. Residues: CASSYTSAGDTQYF.

The CDR3 loop reads CASSSPRLAGGQETQYF. CDR3 coding DNA: TGTGCCAGCAGCTCCCCTCGGTTAGCGGGGGGCCAAGAGACCCAGTACTTC. The gene calls are TRBV11-2 and TRBJ2-5, with 10 bases that match TRBD2. J gave up 1 base and V 4 bases, and 9 bases lay outside the gene matches. Germline CDR1 SGHAT, CDR2 FQNNGV. This CDR3 has 17 residues.